This is a list of T cell receptor beta chains from one sample in a study of memory CD8 T cells in hepatitis C reinfection. Sequenced by immunoSEQ multiplex PCR; TCRdb stores in-frame clones only, minus some. The data contain around 45,000 clones, roughly 90% of them seen just once; the ten biggest clones take up approximately 1.2%. The specimen sequenced was naive CD8+ T cells sorted from blood. The receptor source for this set is a man aged 18 to 29 with hepatitis C virus infection. Both conserved end residues are part of each CDR3. D genes are given only for firm matches. Some rows mark clone size as missing; the rest say once, few, many or name a class of expanded clone.

CDR3 protein	CDR3 DNA	D gene	CDR3 length	V gene	J gene	clone size
CASSFLGTGDGYTF	TGTGCCAGCAGTTTTTTGGGGACAGGGGATGGCTACACCTTC	TRBD1	14	TRBV28	TRBJ1-2	NA
CASSERLAVSGANVLTF	TGTGCCAGCAGCGAGAGACTAGCGGTCTCTGGGGCCAACGTCCTGACTTTC	TRBD2	17	TRBV9	TRBJ2-6	NA
CASSQDPGESTDTQYF	TGCGCCAGCAGCCAAGACCCAGGGGAAAGCACAGATACGCAGTATTTT	NA	16	TRBV4-3	TRBJ2-3	few
CASSPGTGPTEAFF	TGTGCCAGCAGCCCGGGGACAGGGCCAACTGAAGCTTTCTTT	TRBD1	14	TRBV7-9	TRBJ1-1	NA
CASLTYYEQYF	TGTGCCAGCCTGACTTACTACGAGCAGTACTTC	NA	11	TRBV6-1	TRBJ2-7	NA
CASMDGRNTEAFF	TGTGCCAGCATGGATGGGCGGAACACTGAAGCTTTCTTT	NA	13	TRBV9	TRBJ1-1	NA
CASSLAGQGRGTEAFF	TGTGCCAGCAGCTTGGCGGGACAGGGGCGGGGGACTGAAGCTTTCTTT	TRBD1	16	TRBV5-6	TRBJ1-1	once
CASSLGQGDYEQYF	TGTGCCAGCAGTTTAGGACAGGGGGACTACGAGCAGTACTTC	TRBD1	14	TRBV27	TRBJ2-7	NA
CASSRQGAYTEAFF	TGTGCCAGCAGTCGACAGGGAGCGTACACTGAAGCTTTCTTT	TRBD1	14	TRBV14	TRBJ1-1	once
CASSPNRGLGNEQFF	TGTGCCAGCAGTCCTAACAGGGGTTTGGGCAATGAGCAGTTCTTC	TRBD1	15	TRBV28	TRBJ2-1	NA
CASSWDRGEQFF	TGTGCCAGCAGTTGGGACAGGGGTGAGCAGTTCTTC	TRBD1	12	TRBV2	TRBJ2-1	NA
CASTGTSGRAYNEQFF	TGTGCCAGCACCGGGACTAGCGGGAGGGCCTACAATGAGCAGTTCTTC	TRBD2	16	TRBV27	TRBJ2-1	NA
CASSVGSSAETQYF	TGTGCCAGCAGCGTAGGCTCTAGTGCAGAGACCCAGTACTTC	NA	14	TRBV9	TRBJ2-5	NA
CASSLRRDGNQPQHF	TGTGCCAGCAGCTTACGCAGGGATGGGAATCAGCCCCAGCATTTT	NA	15	TRBV5-8	TRBJ1-5	NA
CAISGPTSGGEGTGELFF	TGTGCCATCAGTGGTCCCACTAGCGGGGGAGAGGGCACCGGGGAGCTGTTTTTT	TRBD2	18	TRBV10-3	TRBJ2-2	NA
CASTAGNQPQHF	TGTGCCAGTACGGCAGGAAATCAGCCCCAGCATTTT	NA	12	TRBV19	TRBJ1-5	NA
CASSVKTGTGFDTGELFF	TGTGCCAGCAGCGTTAAAACCGGGACAGGGTTTGACACCGGGGAGCTGTTTTTT	TRBD1	18	TRBV9	TRBJ2-2	NA
CASSPVVESSYEQYF	TGTGCCAGCAGTCCCGTGGTAGAAAGCTCCTACGAGCAGTACTTC	NA	15	TRBV28	TRBJ2-7	NA
CASSPNPRISGNTIYF	TGTGCCAGCAGCCCCAACCCGCGAATCTCTGGAAACACCATATATTTT	NA	16	TRBV7-9	TRBJ1-3	NA
CASRFQGLGDTQYF	TGCGCCAGCAGATTCCAGGGTTTGGGAGATACGCAGTATTTT	NA	14	TRBV4-1	TRBJ2-3	NA
CASSYGAANYGYTF	TGTGCCAGCAGTTATGGGGCGGCTAACTATGGCTACACCTTC	NA	14	TRBV6-5	TRBJ1-2	NA
CASSPTGGTDTQYF	TGTGCCAGTAGTCCCACAGGGGGCACAGATACGCAGTATTTT	TRBD1	14	TRBV19	TRBJ2-3	few
CATSRSREGAIEAFF	TGTGCCACCAGCAGGTCACGGGAGGGGGCAATTGAAGCTTTCTTT	TRBD1	15	TRBV15	TRBJ1-1	NA
CASRDRGGEKLFF	TGTGCCAGCAGGGACAGGGGCGGGGAAAAACTGTTTTTT	TRBD1	13	TRBV6-5	TRBJ1-4	NA
CASSPNRLPYNEQFF	TGTGCCAGCAGTCCGAACAGGCTACCCTACAATGAGCAGTTCTTC	NA	15	TRBV28	TRBJ2-1	NA
CASSLSGLDEKLFF	TGTGCCAGCAGCTTATCAGGGTTGGATGAAAAACTGTTTTTT	NA	14	TRBV7-2	TRBJ1-4	NA
CASSGLAGNQETQYF	TGTGCCAGCAGTGGTTTAGCGGGAAACCAAGAGACCCAGTACTTC	TRBD2	15	TRBV6-1	TRBJ2-5	NA
CASSLITGRGTDTQYF	TGTGCCAGCAGCTTAATCACCGGGAGGGGCACAGATACGCAGTATTTT	TRBD2	16	TRBV11-2	TRBJ2-3	once